The clone carrying this T cell receptor beta chain was seen a handful of times. The CDR3 covers 14 residues. Germline values: CDR1 MGHRA, CDR2 YSYEKL. V gave up 5 bases and J gave up 0 bases, with 8 bases separating them. The sample originates from a study of blood T cell repertoires in COVID-19. Generated by immunoSEQ multiplex PCR, the TCRdb table keeps only in-frame clones and is missing some. The sample lists 250,000 to 300,000 clones; roughly 79% were seen once. The sequenced sample consisted of peripheral blood. The chain recombines TRBV4-1 with TRBJ1-3, with a possible D match to TRBD1 (5 bases). The TCR was taken from a woman aged 55 to 70 with active or convalescent COVID-19. CDR3 loop: CASSSDSSGNTIYF. In DNA form, the CDR3 reads TGCGCCAGCAGCTCCGACAGCTCTGGAAACACCATATATTTT.